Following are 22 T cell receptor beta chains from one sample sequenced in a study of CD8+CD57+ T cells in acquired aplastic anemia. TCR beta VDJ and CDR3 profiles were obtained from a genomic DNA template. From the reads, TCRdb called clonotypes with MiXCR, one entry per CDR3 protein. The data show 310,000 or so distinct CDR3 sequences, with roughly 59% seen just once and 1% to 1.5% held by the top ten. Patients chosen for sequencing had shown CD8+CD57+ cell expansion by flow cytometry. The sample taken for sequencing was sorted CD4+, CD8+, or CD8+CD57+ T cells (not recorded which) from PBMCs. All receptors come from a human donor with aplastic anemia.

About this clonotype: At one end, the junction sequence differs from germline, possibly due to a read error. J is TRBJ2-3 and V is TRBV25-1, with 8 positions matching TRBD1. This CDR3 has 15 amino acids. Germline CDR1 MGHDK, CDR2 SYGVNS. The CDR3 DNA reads TGTGCCAGCAGACCGACAGGGGAAGGCACAGATACGCTGTATTTT. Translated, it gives CASRPTGEGTDTLYF.

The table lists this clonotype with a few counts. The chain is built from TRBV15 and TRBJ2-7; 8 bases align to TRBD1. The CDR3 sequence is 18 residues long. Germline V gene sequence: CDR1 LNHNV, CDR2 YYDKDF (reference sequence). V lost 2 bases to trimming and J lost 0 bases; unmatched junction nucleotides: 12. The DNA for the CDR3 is TGTGCCACCAGCAGACCCCCGACAGGGGCGGCCTACTCCTACGAGCAGTACTTC. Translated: CATSRPPTGAAYSYEQYF. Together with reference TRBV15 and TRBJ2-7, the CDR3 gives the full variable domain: DAMVIQNPRYQVTQFGKPVTLSCSQTLNHNVMYWYQQKSSQAPKLLFHYYDKDFNNEADTPDNFQSRRPNTSFCFLDIRSPGLGDTAMYLCATSRPPTGAAYSYEQYFGPGTRLTVT.

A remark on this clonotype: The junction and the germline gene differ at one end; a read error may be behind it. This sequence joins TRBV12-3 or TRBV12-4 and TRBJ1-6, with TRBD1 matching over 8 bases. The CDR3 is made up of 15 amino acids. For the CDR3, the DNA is TGTGCCAGCAGTTTAGGTACAGGGGGAAATTCACCCCCCCACTTT. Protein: CASSLGTGGNSPPHF.

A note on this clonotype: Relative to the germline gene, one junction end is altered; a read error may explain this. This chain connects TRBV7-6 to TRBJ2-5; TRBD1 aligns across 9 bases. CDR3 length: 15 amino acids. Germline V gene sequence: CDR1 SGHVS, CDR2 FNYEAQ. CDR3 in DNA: TGTGCTAGCAGCTTAGGGACAGGGACCCAAGAGACCCAGTACTTC. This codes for CASSLGTGTQETQYF.

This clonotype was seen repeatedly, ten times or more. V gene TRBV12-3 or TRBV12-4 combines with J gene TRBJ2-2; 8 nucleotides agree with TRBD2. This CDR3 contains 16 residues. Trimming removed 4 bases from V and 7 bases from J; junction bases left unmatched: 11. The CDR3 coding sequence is TGTGCCAGCAGTTACAGCAGGACTAGCTTGGTCGGGGAGCTGTTTTTT. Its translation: CASSYSRTSLVGELFF.

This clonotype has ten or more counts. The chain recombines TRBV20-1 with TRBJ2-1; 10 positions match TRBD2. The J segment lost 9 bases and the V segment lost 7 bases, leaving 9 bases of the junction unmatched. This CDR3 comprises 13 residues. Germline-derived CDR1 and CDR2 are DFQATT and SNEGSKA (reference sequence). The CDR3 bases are TGCAGTGTCCGGCTAGCGGGGGAAGGTGAGCAGTTCTTC. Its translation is CSVRLAGEGEQFF.

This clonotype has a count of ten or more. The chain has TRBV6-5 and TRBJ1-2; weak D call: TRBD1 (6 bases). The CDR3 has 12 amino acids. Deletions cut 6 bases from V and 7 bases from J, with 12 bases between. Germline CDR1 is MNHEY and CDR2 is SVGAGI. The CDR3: CASRNRVSGYTF. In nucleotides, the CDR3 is TGTGCCAGCAGGAACAGGGTCTCTGGCTACACCTTC.

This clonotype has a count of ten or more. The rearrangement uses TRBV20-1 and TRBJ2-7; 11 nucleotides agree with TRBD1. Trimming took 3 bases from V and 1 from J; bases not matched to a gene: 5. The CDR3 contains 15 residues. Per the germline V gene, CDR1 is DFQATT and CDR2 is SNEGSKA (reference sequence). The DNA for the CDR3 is TGCAGTGCTAGGTCCGGACAGGGGGCTTCCTACGAGCAGTACTTC. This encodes CSARSGQGASYEQYF.

The CDR3 DNA reads TGCAGTGCCCCGTATGGCTACACCTTC. Its translation is CSAPYGYTF. The chain has TRBV20-1 and TRBJ1-2; unclear D gene. V lost 6 bases, J lost 5 bases, and 4 bases lay in between. This CDR3 has 9 residues. CDR1 and CDR2 (germline): DFQATT, SNEGSKA (reference sequence).

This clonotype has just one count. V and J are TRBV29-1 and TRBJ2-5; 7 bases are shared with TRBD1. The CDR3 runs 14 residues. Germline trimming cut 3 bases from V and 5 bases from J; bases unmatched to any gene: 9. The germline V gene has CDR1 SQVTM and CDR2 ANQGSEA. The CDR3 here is CSVDAPDRAETQYF. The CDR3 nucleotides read TGCAGCGTTGACGCTCCTGACAGGGCCGAGACCCAGTACTTC.

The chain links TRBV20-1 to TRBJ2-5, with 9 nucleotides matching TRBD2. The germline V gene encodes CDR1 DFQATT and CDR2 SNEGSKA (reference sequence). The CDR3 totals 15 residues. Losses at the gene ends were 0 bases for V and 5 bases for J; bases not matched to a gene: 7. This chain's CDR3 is CSAREERGAGETQYF. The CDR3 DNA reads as TGCAGTGCTAGAGAGGAGCGGGGGGCTGGGGAGACCCAGTACTTC.

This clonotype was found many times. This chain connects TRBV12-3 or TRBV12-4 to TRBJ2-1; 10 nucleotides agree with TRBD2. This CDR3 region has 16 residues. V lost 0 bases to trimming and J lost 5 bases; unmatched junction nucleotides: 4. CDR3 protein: CASSLALAGADNEQFF. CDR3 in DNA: TGTGCCAGCAGTTTAGCCCTAGCGGGAGCAGACAATGAGCAGTTCTTC.

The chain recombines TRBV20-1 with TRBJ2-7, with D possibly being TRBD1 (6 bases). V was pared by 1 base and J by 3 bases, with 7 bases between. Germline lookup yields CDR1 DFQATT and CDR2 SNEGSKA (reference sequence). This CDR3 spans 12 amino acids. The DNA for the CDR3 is TGCAGTGCTAGAGGGGACAACTACGAGCAGTACTTC. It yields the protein CSARGDNYEQYF.

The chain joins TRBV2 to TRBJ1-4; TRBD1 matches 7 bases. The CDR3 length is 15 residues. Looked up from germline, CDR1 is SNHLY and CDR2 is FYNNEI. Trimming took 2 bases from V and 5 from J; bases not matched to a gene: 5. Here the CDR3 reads CASSELGQINEKLFF. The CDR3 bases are TGTGCCAGCAGTGAATTGGGACAGATAAATGAAAAACTGTTTTTT.

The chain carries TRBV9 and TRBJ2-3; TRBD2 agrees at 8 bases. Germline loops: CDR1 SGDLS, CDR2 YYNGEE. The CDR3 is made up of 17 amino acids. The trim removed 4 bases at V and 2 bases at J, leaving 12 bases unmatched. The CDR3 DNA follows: TGTGCCAGCAGCACTACTATGCGGGGGGCACCCACAGATACGCAGTATTTT. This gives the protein CASSTTMRGAPTDTQYF.

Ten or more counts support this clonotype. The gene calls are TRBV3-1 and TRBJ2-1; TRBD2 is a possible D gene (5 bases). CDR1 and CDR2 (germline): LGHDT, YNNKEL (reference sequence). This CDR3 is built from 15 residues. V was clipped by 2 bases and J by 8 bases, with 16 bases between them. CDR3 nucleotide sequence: TGTGCCAGCAGCCAATATGTGCAGGTGGGAGATGAGCAGTTCTTC. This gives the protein CASSQYVQVGDEQFF.

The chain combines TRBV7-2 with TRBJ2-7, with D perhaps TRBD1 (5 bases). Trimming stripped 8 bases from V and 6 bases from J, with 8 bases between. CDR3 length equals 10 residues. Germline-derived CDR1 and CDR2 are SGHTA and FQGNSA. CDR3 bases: TGTGCCAGCCCTAGGGGCGAGCAGTACTTC. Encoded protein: CASPRGEQYF.

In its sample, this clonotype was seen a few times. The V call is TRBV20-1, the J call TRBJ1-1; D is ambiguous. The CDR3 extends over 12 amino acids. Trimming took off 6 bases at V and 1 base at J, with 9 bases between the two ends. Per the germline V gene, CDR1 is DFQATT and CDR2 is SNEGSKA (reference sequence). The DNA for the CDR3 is TGCAGTGCCCAGGTGGGGAACACTGAAGCTTTCTTT. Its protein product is CSAQVGNTEAFF.

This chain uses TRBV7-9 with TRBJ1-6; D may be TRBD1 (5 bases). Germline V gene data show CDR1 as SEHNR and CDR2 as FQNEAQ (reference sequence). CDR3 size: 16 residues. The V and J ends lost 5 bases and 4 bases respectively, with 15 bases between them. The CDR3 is CASSGISGGYNSPLHF. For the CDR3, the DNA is TGTGCCAGCAGCGGCATTTCGGGGGGGTATAATTCACCCCTCCACTTT.

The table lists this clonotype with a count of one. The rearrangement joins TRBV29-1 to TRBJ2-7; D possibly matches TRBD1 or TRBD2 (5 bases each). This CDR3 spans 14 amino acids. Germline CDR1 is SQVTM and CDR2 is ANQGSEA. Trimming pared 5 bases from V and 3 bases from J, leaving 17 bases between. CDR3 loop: CSVYSGTGNYEQYF. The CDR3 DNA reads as TGCAGCGTTTATTCCGGGACGGGAAACTACGAGCAGTACTTC.

The CDR3 nucleotides read TGTGCCACCAGCCGTGCAGGGAGCTCCTACAATGAGCAGTTCTTC. As protein: CATSRAGSSYNEQFF. The genes are TRBV15 and TRBJ2-1; TRBD1 or TRBD2 may be the D gene (5 bases each). With 5 bases removed from V and 0 bases from J, the gap between germline ends came to 11 bases. Germline V gene sequence: CDR1 LNHNV, CDR2 YYDKDF (reference sequence). CDR3 size: 15 residues.

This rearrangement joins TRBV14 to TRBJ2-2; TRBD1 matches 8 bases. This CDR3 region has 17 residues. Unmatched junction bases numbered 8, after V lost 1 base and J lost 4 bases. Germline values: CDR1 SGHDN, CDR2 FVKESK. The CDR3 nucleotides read TGTGCCAGCAGCCAAGGTCACCCAGGGGGCATCACCGGGGAGCTGTTTTTT. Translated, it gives CASSQGHPGGITGELFF. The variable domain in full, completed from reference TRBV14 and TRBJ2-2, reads EAGVTQFPSHSVIEKGQTVTLRCDPISGHDNLYWYRRVMGKEIKFLLHFVKESKQDESGMPNNRFLAERTGGTYSTLKVQPAELEDSGVYFCASSQGHPGGITGELFFGEGSRLTVL.